This T cell receptor beta chain comes out of a study of graft-versus-host responses after intestinal transplantation. Study-level background: Recipients were given multivisceral, liver-intestinal, or isolated intestinal transplants. Each recipient received anti-thymocyte globulin induction, then tacrolimus and steroids for approximately three years.

Study-wide results and limits: GvH clones surfaced in recipient marrow, some emerging earlier in ileum or blood. High graft-versus-host to host-versus-graft T cell clonal ratios marked allografts of patients with graft-donor macrochimerism.

Method: immunoSEQ multiplex PCR; TCRdb's copy keeps in-frame clones and lacks some. The sample has over 70,000 clones; roughly 94% are singletons. Worth noting for this clone: Antigen specificity is unknown.

This receptor was taken from a human donor who received an intestinal transplant. Material: unstimulated CD8+ T cells sorted from spleen or lymph node cells, obtained before intestinal transplant.

The CDR3 reads CASSEWGDRTYEQYF. CDR3 DNA sequence: TGTGCCAGCAGTGAGTGGGGGGACAGAACCTACGAGCAGTACTTC. The chain couples TRBV6-1 to TRBJ2-7; TRBD1 might be the D (7 bases). V was cut by 3 bases and J by 2 bases, with 14 bases left in between. Germline loops: CDR1 MNHNS, CDR2 SASEGT. This CDR3 region has 15 residues.